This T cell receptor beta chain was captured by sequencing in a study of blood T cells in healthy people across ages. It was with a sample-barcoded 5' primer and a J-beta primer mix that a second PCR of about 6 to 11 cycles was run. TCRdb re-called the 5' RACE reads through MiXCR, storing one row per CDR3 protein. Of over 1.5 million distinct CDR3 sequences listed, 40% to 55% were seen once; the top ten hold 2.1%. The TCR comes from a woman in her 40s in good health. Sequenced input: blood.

The CDR3 DNA follows: TGTGCCAGCAGTTTAGAGGACAGGGGGCTCGCAGATACGCAGTATTTT. Its translation: CASSLEDRGLADTQYF. The genes are TRBV12-3 or TRBV12-4 and TRBJ2-3, with 11 bases identical to TRBD1. V lost 1 base and J lost 4; bases outside the gene matches: 4. This CDR3 region has 16 residues.